The 17 T cell receptor beta chains presented below share a single source sample, sequenced in a study of long-term antiretroviral therapy in people with HIV. At the survey level, the v3.0 immunoSEQ assay was run. Sequencing was performed with immunoSEQ multiplex PCR; in TCRdb, only in-frame clones are kept and a portion is missing. The table lists 25,000 to 35,000 clones, just under 80% of them singletons. The sequenced sample was unsorted PBMCs, obtained 1.5 years before starting antiretroviral therapy. These receptors were obtained from a man in his late teens or twenties with HIV.

The chain is built from TRBV15 and TRBJ1-6, with a possible D match to TRBD1 (5 bases). The CDR3 runs 13 residues. Between the trimmed V and J ends, which lost 9 bases and 3 bases, there was a span of 9 bases. Germline CDR1 is LNHNV and CDR2 is YYDKDF (reference sequence). The CDR3 bases are TGTGCCACAACCGGGGGCTATAATTCACCCCTCCACTTT. Translation gives CATTGGYNSPLHF.

The chain combines TRBV11-2 with TRBJ2-1, with D perhaps matching TRBD1 (7 bases). The CDR3 loop spans 19 amino acids. The germline gives CDR1 SGHAT, CDR2 FQNNGV. Trimming cost V 0 bases and J 5 bases, with 23 bases left between them. As DNA, the CDR3 is TGTGCCAGCAGCTTAGATACCTGGGGGGAATGGACAGGTCACAATGAGCAGTTCTTC. Its protein is CASSLDTWGEWTGHNEQFF.

J is TRBJ1-6 and V is TRBV7-9; tentative D call: TRBD1 (5 bases). The germline CDR1 and CDR2 sequences are SEHNR and FQNEAQ (reference sequence). Trimming took 5 bases from V and 7 from J, leaving 18 bases between them. The CDR3 contains 16 residues. The CDR3, as DNA: TGTGCCAGCAGCCCACGGGACGGGAAGGGGAATTCACCCCTCCACTTT. Protein: CASSPRDGKGNSPLHF.

The V gene is TRBV28, the J gene TRBJ1-4; tentatively, D is TRBD1 (6 bases). The germline V gene encodes CDR1 MDHEN and CDR2 SYDVKM. This CDR3 spans 18 amino acids. The V and J ends lost 4 bases and 0 bases respectively, with 18 bases between them. As DNA, the CDR3 is TGTGCCAGCAGTTCAGGGGAGGCCGCCTTTGCAACTAATGAAAAACTGTTTTTT. It translates to CASSSGEAAFATNEKLFF.

The chain links TRBV9 to TRBJ2-2; the D gene is possibly TRBD1 (5 bases). The CDR3 has 17 residues. V dropped 0 bases and J dropped 4 bases, with 16 bases sitting between them. The germline gives CDR1 SGDLS, CDR2 YYNGEE. CDR3 nucleotide sequence: TGTGCCAGCAGCGTAGCTCCGGCACAGGCTACCACCGGGGAGCTGTTTTTT. Residues: CASSVAPAQATTGELFF.

As concerns this clone: The sample contains more than one DNA sequence encoding this CDR3. The chain couples TRBV20-1 to TRBJ1-2; possibly TRBD1 for D (6 bases). CDR1 and CDR2 from the germline V gene are DFQATT and SNEGSKA (reference sequence). The CDR3 consists of 11 residues. Trimming shortened V by 3 bases and J by 8 bases, and 10 bases separated the two germline ends. CDR3 sequence (DNA): TGCAGTGCTAGTCCCAGGGGAGGCTACACCTTC. Translated, it gives CSASPRGGYTF.

V gene TRBV4-1 combines with J gene TRBJ2-5; 11 bases agree with TRBD2. Germline V gene sequence: CDR1 MGHRA, CDR2 YSYEKL. CDR3 length: 15 residues. The V and J ends lost 1 base and 4 bases, in that order; junction bases with no gene match: 2. CDR3 loop: CASSQGLAGLETQYF. CDR3 bases: TGCGCCAGCAGCCAAGGACTAGCGGGACTAGAGACCCAGTACTTC.

This clone was seen only once. This chain links TRBV30 with TRBJ2-5, with TRBD2 matching 9 bases. Germline V gene sequence: CDR1 GTSNPN, CDR2 SVGIG (reference sequence). V shed 0 bases and J 4 bases; nucleotides not matched to a gene: 0. There are 13 residues in the CDR3. CDR3: CAWSVLAGETQYF. The CDR3 bases are TGTGCCTGGAGTGTACTAGCGGGAGAGACCCAGTACTTC. Filled out from reference TRBV30 and TRBJ2-5, the complete variable domain reads SQTIHQWPATLVQPVGSPLSLECTVEGTSNPNLYWYRQAAGRGLQLLFYSVGIGQISSEVPQNLSASRPQDRQFILSSKKLLLSDSGFYLCAWSVLAGETQYFGPGTRLLVL.

This clone was counted a single time. V is TRBV5-4 and J is TRBJ1-1; D call uncertain. The CDR3 spans 14 residues. Germline V CDR1 and CDR2: SGHNT, YYREEE (reference sequence). V lost 5 bases to trimming and J lost 1 base, with 12 bases between them. CDR3 residues: CASSLKNENTEAFF. CDR3 nucleotide sequence: TGTGCCAGCAGTTTAAAGAATGAGAACACTGAAGCTTTCTTT.

This clone was seen once. V is TRBV7-9 and J is TRBJ2-5; unclear D gene. Germline lookup yields CDR1 SEHNR and CDR2 FQNEAQ (reference sequence). CDR3 size: 11 residues. The V end lost 5 bases, the J end lost 4 bases, and 5 bases lay between the germline ends. This CDR3 is CASSPGETQYF. CDR3 sequence (DNA): TGTGCCAGCAGCCCCGGAGAGACCCAGTACTTC.

The rearrangement joins TRBV18 to TRBJ2-5; D remains unclear. V was cut by 3 bases and J by 5 bases, with 7 bases left in between. Germline assignment: CDR1 KGHSH and CDR2 LQKENI. The CDR3 runs 12 residues. The DNA for the CDR3 is TGTGCCAGCTCACCCATACCGGAGACCCAGTACTTC. Its translation: CASSPIPETQYF.

This chain joins TRBV7-2 and TRBJ2-1; 8 nucleotides match TRBD1. Germline values: CDR1 SGHTA, CDR2 FQGNSA. V lost 3 bases to trimming and J lost 6 bases; unmatched junction nucleotides: 7. The CDR3 runs to 15 residues. This chain's CDR3 is CASSFRGRQGNEQFF. CDR3 sequence (DNA): TGTGCCAGCAGCTTCAGGGGGCGCCAAGGCAATGAGCAGTTCTTC. Combining the CDR3 with reference TRBV7-2 and TRBJ2-1 gives the whole variable domain GAGVSQSPSNKVTEKGKDVELRCDPISGHTALYWYRQSLGQGLEFLIYFQGNSAPDKSGLPSDRFSAERTGGSVSTLTIQRTQQEDSAVYLCASSFRGRQGNEQFFGPGTRLTVL.

The CDR3 DNA sequence: TGTGCCTGGAGTGGGACATTAAGTTCACCCCTCCACTTT. Encoded protein: CAWSGTLSSPLHF. The chain links TRBV30 to TRBJ1-6; D is perhaps TRBD1 (5 bases). Per germline, CDR1 GTSNPN and CDR2 SVGIG (reference sequence). V lost 1 base and J lost 9, with 10 bases in between. This CDR3 spans 13 amino acids.

Only a few counts were recorded for this clone. The chain links TRBV5-4 to TRBJ2-7; D possibly matches TRBD1 or TRBD2 (5 bases each). V was clipped by 0 bases and J by 6 bases, with 7 bases between them. CDR1 SGHNT and CDR2 YYREEE come from the germline V gene (reference sequence). The CDR3 totals 12 residues. CDR3 sequence: CASSLAGSEQYF. The CDR3 DNA is TGTGCCAGCAGCTTGGCAGGGAGCGAGCAGTACTTC.

V is TRBV19 and J is TRBJ2-5, with D possibly being TRBD2 (6 bases). Trimming removed 3 bases from V and 7 bases from J, with 18 bases in between. The CDR3 spans 15 residues. Germline lookup yields CDR1 LNHDA and CDR2 SQIVND (reference sequence). CDR3 sequence reads: CASSIGTSQGGTQYF. Here the CDR3 DNA reads TGTGCCAGTAGTATCGGGACTTCCCAAGGAGGGACCCAGTACTTC.

A few counts support this clone. The chain joins TRBV19 to TRBJ2-2, with D maybe TRBD1 (5 bases). Germline loops: CDR1 LNHDA, CDR2 SQIVND (reference sequence). The V end was cut by 10 bases, the J end by 3 bases, with 12 bases between. CDR3 length equals 13 residues. CDR3 region: CAIRVFDTGELFF. CDR3 DNA sequence: TGTGCCATCAGGGTTTTCGACACCGGGGAGCTGTTTTTT.

The CDR3 nucleotides read TGTGCCAGCAGCTCTATAGGACAAGCCTCCTACGAGCAGTACTTC. Its translation: CASSSIGQASYEQYF. This sequence joins TRBV13 and TRBJ2-7; perhaps TRBD1 as D (5 bases). Germline CDR1 is PRHDT and CDR2 is FYEKMQ (reference sequence). V shed 4 bases and J shed 0 bases, with 13 bases lying between them. This CDR3 spans 15 amino acids.